This TCR beta chain was sequenced in a study of T cell responses to AZD1222 COVID-19 vaccine. Trimming pared 4 bases from V and 4 bases from J, leaving 17 bases between. Per germline, CDR1 MGHDK and CDR2 SYGVNS. The CDR3 has 15 amino acids. General study results and limits: Only a handful of people who got AZD1222 tested seropositive at baseline. Donors were largely white British and mainly female; clonal diversity was possibly underestimated.

This clone has only one observation. Antigen specificity is unknown. Data came from immunoSEQ multiplex PCR; TCRdb stores just in-frame clones and leaves some out. Seen here are 130,000 or so clones, 70% to 90% observed once, and the top ten hold about 8.6%. The V gene is TRBV25-1, the J gene TRBJ2-7; either TRBD1 or TRBD2 may supply D (6 bases each). The specimen comprised peripheral blood, sampled on day 0 of AZD1222 vaccination. The receptor was isolated from an adult in good health. The CDR3 DNA follows: TGTGCCAGCAGTGGCGGGACATTGATCCGATACGAGCAGTACTTC. It specifies CASSGGTLIRYEQYF.